The present T cell receptor (beta chain) was sequenced within a study of shared clonotypes between healthy human individuals. Clones were read by immunoSEQ multiplex PCR, and TCRdb kept only the in-frame ones, dropping some. The table includes hundreds of thousands of clones, approximately 73% detected once. The CDR3 totals 15 residues. CDR1 is MNHNS and CDR2 is SASEGT in the germline V gene. The trim removed 2 bases at V and 7 bases at J, leaving 10 bases unmatched. What was sequenced was memory CD4+ T cells sorted from blood. As for subset: CD45RA-negative fraction. The sequence derives from a woman aged 25 to 45 in good health. The chain has TRBV6-1 and TRBJ1-1, with TRBD1 matching 7 bases. The chain's CDR3 is CASSERSQGVGEAFF. The DNA of the CDR3 is TGTGCCAGCAGTGAAAGGAGCCAGGGGGTAGGTGAAGCTTTCTTT.